The 13 T cell receptor beta chains presented below share a single source sample, sequenced in a study of cytomegalovirus exposure and HLA in healthy donors. PCR primers comprised 60 Vbeta and 13 Jbeta primers. TCRdb's table, derived via immunoSEQ multiplex PCR, lists solely in-frame clones and lacks some. The table lists under 200,000 clones, about 86% of them singletons. Sequenced input: PBMCs. The receptors were gathered from a woman between 18 and 29 years old in good health and CMV-seronegative.

The V call is TRBV15, the J call TRBJ1-5, with a weak D call TRBD1 (5 bases). V lost 0 bases and J lost 7, with 13 bases in between. The CDR3 totals 15 residues. Germline V lookup: CDR1 LNHNV, CDR2 YYDKDF (reference sequence). The CDR3 loop is CATSREGRASQPQHF. The CDR3 DNA follows: TGTGCCACCAGCAGAGAGGGCAGGGCGAGCCAGCCCCAGCATTTT.

The J gene is TRBJ1-1, the V gene TRBV27; a weak D match, TRBD1 (5 bases). The V and J ends lost 3 bases and 4 bases respectively, with 9 bases between them. Per germline, CDR1 MNHEY and CDR2 SMNVEV (reference sequence). This CDR3 has 13 amino acids. CDR3 region: CASSLGRATEAFF. CDR3 coding DNA: TGTGCCAGCAGTTTGGGCAGGGCCACTGAAGCTTTCTTT.

This clone was detected only a few times. The genes are TRBV6-5 and TRBJ1-3, with TRBD1 identical over 7 bases. The CDR3 has 15 amino acids. V was pared by 6 bases and J by 3 bases, with 8 bases of the junction left unmatched. Germline V gene data show CDR1 as MNHEY and CDR2 as SVGAGI. CDR3 sequence (DNA): TGTGCCAGCAGATTACAGGGGCTAGGTGGAAACACCATATATTTT. Its protein product is CASRLQGLGGNTIYF.

The chain couples TRBV7-2 to TRBJ1-1, with 8 nucleotides matching TRBD1. CDR3 length: 14 residues. The V and J ends lost 3 bases and 4 bases, in that order; junction bases with no gene match: 4. Germline V gives CDR1 SGHTA, CDR2 FQGNSA. DNA of the CDR3: TGTGCCAGCAGCTTTGACAGGGGAGGCACTGAAGCTTTCTTT. Its protein product is CASSFDRGGTEAFF.

This clone was observed a single time. This chain joins TRBV11-2 and TRBJ1-1; 8 positions agree with TRBD1. Germline CDR1 is SGHAT and CDR2 is FQNNGV. The CDR3 is 14 amino acids. V was pared by 6 bases and J by 5 bases, with 8 bases of the junction left unmatched. CDR3 DNA sequence: TGTGCCAGCAGTCGAGGACAGGGAGGGACTGAAGCTTTCTTT. Its translation is CASSRGQGGTEAFF.

The chain has TRBV21-1 and TRBJ1-2; the table's D call of TRBD1 was not tested on the DNA. TRBV21-1 is a recognized pseudogene. The CDR3 is made up of 15 amino acids. Here the CDR3 DNA reads TGTGCCAGCAGCAAGGACAGGGGGCCCCGCTATGGCTACACCTTC. It encodes CASSKDRGPRYGYTF.

The chain is built from TRBV5-6 and TRBJ1-4, with D possibly being TRBD1 (5 bases). The germline CDR1 and CDR2 sequences are SGHDT and YYEEEE. Trimming removed 2 bases at V and 6 bases at J, with 14 bases between. CDR3 length: 15 residues. The CDR3 DNA reads as TGTGCCAGCAGCTTATTGGGGCAGGCGGATGAAAAACTGTTTTTT. Its translation: CASSLLGQADEKLFF.

The genes are TRBV5-1 and TRBJ2-2; D remains ambiguous. The ends were cut back, 0 bases at V and 10 bases at J, with 10 bases in the middle. The V gene's germline CDR1 is SGHRS and CDR2 YFSETQ. This CDR3 contains 13 residues. The CDR3 sequence: CASSLVSLAELFF. CDR3 nucleotide sequence: TGCGCCAGCAGCTTGGTGAGCCTTGCGGAGCTGTTTTTT.

This clone was seen a single time. This chain connects TRBV11-2 to TRBJ2-2; TRBD1 matches 10 bases. From germline, CDR1 is SGHAT and CDR2 FQNNGV. The CDR3 extends over 15 amino acids. Losses at the gene ends were 5 bases for V and 7 bases for J; bases not matched to a gene: 7. As DNA, the CDR3 is TGTGCCAGCAGCACCAGACAGGGGGCTATCGGGGAGCTGTTTTTT. Its translation: CASSTRQGAIGELFF.

The chain combines TRBV27 with TRBJ2-7; D perhaps matches TRBD1 (6 bases). The germline V gene has CDR1 MNHEY and CDR2 SMNVEV (reference sequence). The CDR3 runs 15 residues. The ends were cut back, 7 bases at V and 0 bases at J, with 16 bases in the middle. The CDR3 here is CASIGQQGFSYEQYF. Written as DNA, the CDR3 is TGTGCCAGCATTGGCCAACAGGGTTTCTCCTACGAGCAGTACTTC.

This clone was detected only once. The CDR3 spells CASRLGEAQYF. The CDR3 DNA reads as TGCGCCAGCAGACTAGGGGAGGCCCAGTACTTC. This sequence joins TRBV4-1 and TRBJ2-5; TRBD2 is a possible D gene (6 bases). This CDR3 region has 11 residues. Germline lookup yields CDR1 MGHRA and CDR2 YSYEKL. Trimming took off 6 bases at V and 9 bases at J, with 11 bases between the two ends.

The chain joins TRBV29-1 to TRBJ1-2; D is ambiguous. The ends were cut back, 7 bases at V and 8 bases at J, with 11 bases in the middle. This CDR3 comprises 10 residues. Per the germline V gene, CDR1 is SQVTM and CDR2 is ANQGSEA. The CDR3 loop reads CSALGEGYTF. The CDR3 DNA follows: TGCAGCGCCCTGGGCGAAGGCTACACCTTC.

The rearrangement uses TRBV27 and TRBJ1-4; no firm D call. Looked up from germline, CDR1 is MNHEY and CDR2 is SMNVEV (reference sequence). The CDR3 has 12 residues. Between the trimmed V and J ends, which lost 6 bases and 8 bases, there was a span of 10 bases. In DNA form, the CDR3 reads TGTGCCAGCAGCCAAACGAGGGAAAAACTGTTTTTT. Protein product: CASSQTREKLFF.